The rows below give T cell receptor beta chains drawn from one sample of a study of T cell responses to AZD1222 COVID-19 vaccine. Profiled with immunoSEQ multiplex PCR; TCRdb holds only in-frame clones, not every one. This table has about 66,000 clones, roughly 87% appearing once. Sequenced here: peripheral blood, sampled on day 0 of AZD1222 vaccination. These receptors were collected from an adult in good health. Each CDR3 is given without its conserved first and last residue. The order of the fields is V gene, clone size, J gene, CDR3 protein. The size of a clone is reported for some rows only, either as once, few or many, or as a class for expanded clones.

TRBV7-8	-	TRBJ2-1	ASRSGLDNEQF
TRBV4-1	-	TRBJ2-3	ASSQAASGTQY
TRBV19	-	TRBJ2-5	ASSISGRGQETQY
TRBV7-2	-	TRBJ1-2	ASTPALGGRNYGYT
TRBV12-3/TRBV12-4	-	TRBJ2-7	ASSLGESYEQY
TRBV6-5	-	TRBJ2-2	ASSLELSALGELF
TRBV5-1	-	TRBJ1-3	ASTSDGSHSGNTIY
TRBV5-1	-	TRBJ1-4	ASSLRTGGNEKLF
TRBV5-5	-	TRBJ1-4	ASSLDGHNEKLF
TRBV6-5	-	TRBJ1-2	ASSLYRVGYGYT
TRBV7-9	-	TRBJ1-4	ASSLLLREKLF
TRBV28	-	TRBJ2-2	ASRFRDRGWNTGELF
TRBV11-3	-	TRBJ2-5	ASSEPTGGGQETQY
TRBV29-1	once	TRBJ1-5	SVARRDGQPQH
TRBV7-9	-	TRBJ1-1	ASSYPISGTGNTEAF
TRBV9	-	TRBJ1-2	ASSAGGGYGYT
TRBV18	-	TRBJ2-6	ASLRGAYPTGANVLT
TRBV19	-	TRBJ1-2	ASSMRGAAGGNYGYT
TRBV23-1	-	TRBJ1-1	ASSQSGGTEAF
TRBV4-3	once	TRBJ2-2	ASSQGGVTGELF
TRBV6-1	-	TRBJ1-2	ASSEWSGQGADGYT
TRBV10-3	-	TRBJ1-2	ATQPGAMDYGYT
TRBV5-1	-	TRBJ1-2	ASSPGTGGGYGYT
TRBV7-9	-	TRBJ1-1	ASSSGDRARTEAF
TRBV27	-	TRBJ1-2	ASSLSWGGTGYT
TRBV30	-	TRBJ1-1	AWRYGRGYTEAF